This is a list of T cell receptor beta chains from one sample in a study of blood T cells in healthy people across ages. TCRdb reprocessed the 5' RACE reads via MiXCR and lists one record per CDR3 protein. Seen here are roughly 700,000 distinct CDR3 sequences, approximately 49% observed once, and the top ten hold about a third. Input material: blood. Receptors were obtained from a woman aged 55 to 70 in good health. The CDR3 runs from the conserved cysteine through the conserved F or W. Fields, in order: V gene, J gene, clone size, D gene, CDR3 protein, CDR3 DNA. The D gene is left open where the match is weak. The listing skips clone size in some rows; elsewhere it reads once, few, many or a size class.

v_call: TRBV20-1; j_call: TRBJ2-3; clone_size: NA; d_call: TRBD2; cdr3_aa: CSARSLASGYTDTQYF; cdr3_nt: TGCAGTGCTAGGTCCCTGGCTAGCGGGTACACAGATACGCAGTATTTT
v_call: TRBV6-5; j_call: TRBJ2-4; clone_size: once; d_call: TRBD2; cdr3_aa: CASSLRAGGAKNIQYF; cdr3_nt: TGTGCCAGCTCCCTACGGGCGGGGGGGGCCAAAAACATTCAGTACTTC
v_call: TRBV25-1; j_call: TRBJ1-2; clone_size: few; d_call: NA; cdr3_aa: CASSVPGDAVNGYTF; cdr3_nt: TGTGCCAGCAGTGTACCAGGGGATGCAGTCAATGGCTACACCTTC
v_call: TRBV7-2; j_call: TRBJ1-6; clone_size: NA; d_call: NA; cdr3_aa: CASSSGRFYSPLHF; cdr3_nt: TGTGCCAGCAGCTCGGGACGGTTCTATTCACCCCTCCACTTT
v_call: TRBV7-9; j_call: TRBJ2-1; clone_size: NA; d_call: TRBD2; cdr3_aa: CASRVAGGNNEQFF; cdr3_nt: TGTGCCAGCAGGGTAGCGGGAGGCAACAATGAGCAGTTCTTC
v_call: TRBV28; j_call: TRBJ1-2; clone_size: NA; d_call: TRBD1; cdr3_aa: CASSLGAGGGHRGYTF; cdr3_nt: TGTGCCAGCAGTTTGGGGGCAGGGGGAGGTCATAGAGGCTACACCTTC
v_call: TRBV15; j_call: TRBJ2-1; clone_size: NA; d_call: TRBD2; cdr3_aa: CATSREAGGAMNEQFF; cdr3_nt: TGTGCCACCAGCAGAGAGGCGGGAGGCGCTATGAATGAGCAGTTCTTC
v_call: TRBV5-6; j_call: TRBJ2-3; clone_size: many; d_call: NA; cdr3_aa: CASSLARGYGTDTQYF; cdr3_nt: TGTGCCAGCAGCTTGGCTCGCGGCTATGGCACAGATACGCAGTATTTT
v_call: TRBV20-1; j_call: TRBJ2-7; clone_size: few; d_call: TRBD2; cdr3_aa: CSARTPGEGYEQYF; cdr3_nt: TGCAGTGCTAGAACCCCGGGGGAGGGTTACGAGCAGTACTTC
v_call: TRBV28; j_call: TRBJ1-2; clone_size: NA; d_call: NA; cdr3_aa: CASRQGNSGYGYTF; cdr3_nt: TGTGCCAGCCGTCAGGGAAACTCTGGCTATGGCTACACCTTC
v_call: TRBV12-3/TRBV12-4; j_call: TRBJ1-5; clone_size: NA; d_call: NA; cdr3_aa: CASSYGEASNQPQHF; cdr3_nt: TGTGCCAGCAGTTATGGGGAGGCGAGCAATCAGCCCCAGCATTTT
v_call: TRBV7-2; j_call: TRBJ2-1; clone_size: few; d_call: NA; cdr3_aa: CASSRPGPYNEQFF; cdr3_nt: TGTGCCAGCAGTCGGCCGGGACCCTACAATGAGCAGTTCTTC
v_call: TRBV24-1; j_call: TRBJ2-1; clone_size: NA; d_call: NA; cdr3_aa: CATSAGSSYNEQFF; cdr3_nt: TGTGCCACCAGTGCAGGGTCCTCCTACAATGAGCAGTTCTTC
v_call: TRBV4-3; j_call: TRBJ2-7; clone_size: NA; d_call: NA; cdr3_aa: CASSQEVPTAESYEQYF; cdr3_nt: TGCGCCAGCAGCCAAGAGGTGCCGACAGCCGAGTCCTACGAGCAGTACTTC
v_call: TRBV4-3; j_call: TRBJ2-1; clone_size: NA; d_call: NA; cdr3_aa: CASSTRARYNEQFF; cdr3_nt: TGCGCCAGCAGCACCCGGGCCCGCTACAATGAGCAGTTCTTC
v_call: TRBV5-1; j_call: TRBJ2-2; clone_size: NA; d_call: NA; cdr3_aa: CASSDGENTGELFF; cdr3_nt: TGCGCCAGCAGCGACGGGGAAAACACCGGGGAGCTGTTTTTT
v_call: TRBV5-1; j_call: TRBJ2-7; clone_size: few; d_call: TRBD2; cdr3_aa: CASSLRLAGSYEQYF; cdr3_nt: TGCGCCAGCAGCCTCCGACTAGCGGGTAGCTACGAGCAGTACTTC
v_call: TRBV6-2/TRBV6-3; j_call: TRBJ2-7; clone_size: NA; d_call: NA; cdr3_aa: CASSPRQETASYEQYF; cdr3_nt: TGTGCCAGCAGCCCCAGACAGGAGACGGCATCCTACGAGCAGTACTTC
v_call: TRBV11-2; j_call: TRBJ2-6; clone_size: NA; d_call: NA; cdr3_aa: CASSPDRSGANVLTF; cdr3_nt: TGTGCCAGCAGCCCGGACAGATCTGGGGCCAACGTCCTAACTTTC
v_call: TRBV27; j_call: TRBJ1-1; clone_size: few; d_call: NA; cdr3_aa: CASSTRMGRIMDHTEAFF; cdr3_nt: TGTGCCAGCAGTACCCGAATGGGACGAATCATGGACCATACTGAAGCTTTCTTT
v_call: TRBV5-1; j_call: TRBJ2-5; clone_size: few; d_call: NA; cdr3_aa: CASSLVAGPTETQYF; cdr3_nt: TGCGCCAGCAGCTTGGTTGCGGGTCCGACAGAGACCCAGTACTTC
v_call: TRBV5-4; j_call: TRBJ2-7; clone_size: NA; d_call: NA; cdr3_aa: CASSVVGKRSEQYF; cdr3_nt: TGTGCCAGCAGCGTGGTAGGGAAAAGGAGCGAGCAGTACTTC
v_call: TRBV5-1; j_call: TRBJ2-3; clone_size: NA; d_call: TRBD2; cdr3_aa: CASSLVLPSGRSTDTQYF; cdr3_nt: TGCGCCAGCAGCTTGGTGCTTCCTAGCGGGAGGAGCACAGATACGCAGTATTTT
v_call: TRBV29-1; j_call: TRBJ1-5; clone_size: once; d_call: NA; cdr3_aa: CSVWGTGSSYEHF; cdr3_nt: NA
v_call: TRBV4-2; j_call: TRBJ1-1; clone_size: few; d_call: TRBD1; cdr3_aa: CASSGQGYTEAFF; cdr3_nt: TGTGCCAGCAGCGGACAGGGATACACTGAAGCTTTCTTT
v_call: TRBV10-3; j_call: TRBJ1-1; clone_size: NA; d_call: NA; cdr3_aa: CAMGTGQMNTEAFF; cdr3_nt: TGTGCCATGGGTACGGGACAAATGAACACTGAAGCTTTCTTT
v_call: TRBV6-1; j_call: TRBJ1-1; clone_size: NA; d_call: NA; cdr3_aa: CASSQRMRGVNTEAFF; cdr3_nt: TGTGCCAGCAGCCAAAGAATGAGGGGGGTGAACACTGAAGCTTTCTTT
v_call: TRBV4-3; j_call: TRBJ1-5; clone_size: NA; d_call: NA; cdr3_aa: CASSLSTAAGDQPQHF; cdr3_nt: TGCGCCAGCAGCCTCTCGACGGCGGCAGGGGATCAGCCCCAGCATTTT
v_call: TRBV3-1; j_call: TRBJ2-1; clone_size: NA; d_call: NA; cdr3_aa: CASSQDRGGREFF; cdr3_nt: TGTGCCAGCAGCCAAGATCGAGGGGGTCGGGAGTTCTTC
v_call: TRBV7-3; j_call: TRBJ2-1; clone_size: NA; d_call: TRBD2; cdr3_aa: CASSSSGGRGQFF; cdr3_nt: TGTGCCAGCAGTTCCAGCGGGGGGAGGGGGCAGTTCTTC
v_call: TRBV6-2/TRBV6-3; j_call: TRBJ2-7; clone_size: NA; d_call: NA; cdr3_aa: CASSPMGLASYEQYF; cdr3_nt: TGTGCCAGCAGCCCAATGGGGTTAGCCTCCTACGAGCAGTACTTC
v_call: TRBV28; j_call: TRBJ2-7; clone_size: NA; d_call: TRBD2; cdr3_aa: CASSLSPTGTSYEQYF; cdr3_nt: TGTGCCAGCAGTTTATCTCCAACGGGGACTAGCTACGAGCAGTACTTC
v_call: TRBV28; j_call: TRBJ1-1; clone_size: once; d_call: NA; cdr3_aa: CASRPRERNTEAFF; cdr3_nt: TGTGCCAGCAGACCCAGGGAAAGGAACACTGAAGCTTTCTTT
v_call: TRBV27; j_call: TRBJ1-2; clone_size: once; d_call: NA; cdr3_aa: CAIGDPNYGYTF; cdr3_nt: TGTGCCATAGGGGATCCTAACTATGGCTACACCTTC
v_call: TRBV30; j_call: TRBJ1-2; clone_size: NA; d_call: TRBD1; cdr3_aa: CAWSVPSGTGFYGYTF; cdr3_nt: TGTGCCTGGAGTGTACCTTCCGGGACAGGGTTCTATGGCTACACCTTC
v_call: TRBV5-1; j_call: TRBJ2-7; clone_size: NA; d_call: NA; cdr3_aa: CASSFMGVSYEQYF; cdr3_nt: TGCGCCAGCAGCTTTATGGGGGTCTCCTACGAGCAGTACTTC
v_call: TRBV20-1; j_call: TRBJ2-7; clone_size: few; d_call: TRBD2; cdr3_aa: CSARDLAGGVYEQYF; cdr3_nt: TGCAGTGCTAGAGACTTAGCGGGAGGGGTTTACGAGCAGTACTTC
v_call: TRBV20-1; j_call: TRBJ1-2; clone_size: NA; d_call: NA; cdr3_aa: CSARVTGSGGYGYTF; cdr3_nt: TGCAGTGCTAGAGTTACAGGGTCCGGGGGCTATGGCTACACCTTC
v_call: TRBV20-1; j_call: TRBJ2-1; clone_size: NA; d_call: TRBD2; cdr3_aa: CSVSATSTYNEQFF; cdr3_nt: TGCAGTGTTAGCGCGACTAGCACCTACAATGAGCAGTTCTTC
v_call: TRBV4-3; j_call: TRBJ1-4; clone_size: few; d_call: NA; cdr3_aa: CASSQDRASGEKLFF; cdr3_nt: TGCGCCAGCAGCCAAGATCGAGCCTCTGGTGAAAAACTGTTTTTT
v_call: TRBV7-3; j_call: TRBJ1-3; clone_size: NA; d_call: NA; cdr3_aa: CASSFGHLNSGNTIYF; cdr3_nt: TGTGCCAGCAGCTTTGGACACTTGAACTCTGGAAACACCATATATTTT
v_call: TRBV7-2; j_call: TRBJ2-1; clone_size: NA; d_call: NA; cdr3_aa: CASSPWASLVGNEQFF; cdr3_nt: TGTGCCAGCAGCCCCTGGGCATCCTTAGTCGGGAATGAGCAGTTCTTC
v_call: TRBV18; j_call: TRBJ2-5; clone_size: once; d_call: TRBD2; cdr3_aa: CASSLLARQETQYF; cdr3_nt: TGTGCCAGCTCTTTACTAGCGCGTCAAGAGACCCAGTACTTC
v_call: TRBV20-1; j_call: TRBJ2-1; clone_size: NA; d_call: TRBD2; cdr3_aa: CSARGGLAGVGAGEQFF; cdr3_nt: TGCAGTGCTAGAGGTGGACTAGCGGGAGTGGGGGCGGGTGAGCAGTTCTTC
v_call: TRBV5-1; j_call: TRBJ1-4; clone_size: NA; d_call: TRBD1; cdr3_aa: CASSLQPGGKEKLFF; cdr3_nt: TGCGCCAGCAGCTTGCAGCCAGGGGGCAAGGAAAAACTGTTTTTT
v_call: TRBV2; j_call: TRBJ2-7; clone_size: NA; d_call: NA; cdr3_aa: CASQGFQEAQYF; cdr3_nt: TGTGCCAGCCAGGGGTTCCAAGAGGCCCAGTACTTC
v_call: TRBV27; j_call: TRBJ2-2; clone_size: NA; d_call: NA; cdr3_aa: CASSFGREMAGELFF; cdr3_nt: TGTGCCAGCAGTTTCGGCCGGGAGATGGCCGGGGAGCTGTTTTTT
v_call: TRBV10-3; j_call: TRBJ2-1; clone_size: NA; d_call: NA; cdr3_aa: CAISETVGANEQFF; cdr3_nt: TGTGCCATCAGTGAAACAGTCGGGGCCAATGAGCAGTTCTTC
v_call: TRBV5-1; j_call: TRBJ2-4; clone_size: once; d_call: NA; cdr3_aa: CASSLQGIYENIQYF; cdr3_nt: TGCGCCAGCAGCTTACAGGGAATATATGAAAACATTCAGTACTTC
v_call: TRBV20-1; j_call: TRBJ1-1; clone_size: NA; d_call: NA; cdr3_aa: CSARARQNTETFF; cdr3_nt: TGCAGTGCTAGGGCCAGACAGAACACTGAAACTTTCTTT
v_call: TRBV25-1; j_call: TRBJ2-7; clone_size: NA; d_call: NA; cdr3_aa: CASSGPHALSSYEQYF; cdr3_nt: TGTGCCAGCAGTGGCCCCCATGCCTTGAGCTCCTACGAGCAGTACTTC
v_call: TRBV6-5; j_call: TRBJ2-7; clone_size: NA; d_call: NA; cdr3_aa: CASSRTSHEQYF; cdr3_nt: TGTGCCAGCAGCCGGACATCGCACGAGCAGTACTTC
v_call: TRBV6-5; j_call: TRBJ1-1; clone_size: NA; d_call: NA; cdr3_aa: CASRRGRETEAFF; cdr3_nt: TGTGCCAGTAGGCGGGGGAGGGAGACTGAAGCTTTCTTT
v_call: TRBV7-9; j_call: TRBJ2-3; clone_size: NA; d_call: TRBD2; cdr3_aa: CASRALLAGAPDTQYF; cdr3_nt: TGTGCCAGCAGGGCCCTACTAGCGGGAGCCCCAGATACGCAGTATTTT
v_call: TRBV24-1; j_call: TRBJ2-6; clone_size: few; d_call: TRBD1; cdr3_aa: CATSDRTGSGANVLTF; cdr3_nt: TGTGCCACCAGTGACCGGACAGGGTCTGGGGCCAACGTCCTGACTTTC
v_call: TRBV4-3; j_call: TRBJ2-7; clone_size: NA; d_call: TRBD2; cdr3_aa: CASSQDFLAGGTNEQYF; cdr3_nt: TGCGCCAGCAGCCAAGATTTCCTAGCGGGAGGGACCAATGAGCAGTACTTC
v_call: TRBV7-9; j_call: TRBJ2-5; clone_size: NA; d_call: NA; cdr3_aa: CASSSPFPSGETQYF; cdr3_nt: TGTGCCAGCAGCTCTCCCTTCCCGTCGGGGGAGACCCAGTACTTC
v_call: TRBV20-1; j_call: TRBJ1-4; clone_size: NA; d_call: TRBD1; cdr3_aa: CSATGEANEKLFF; cdr3_nt: TGCAGTGCGACAGGGGAGGCTAATGAAAAACTGTTTTTT
v_call: TRBV29-1; j_call: TRBJ1-2; clone_size: NA; d_call: TRBD1; cdr3_aa: CSASGTGSYGYTF; cdr3_nt: TGCAGCGCGAGTGGGACAGGGTCCTATGGCTACACCTTC
v_call: TRBV7-2; j_call: TRBJ2-5; clone_size: few; d_call: NA; cdr3_aa: CASRGTGTSEETQYF; cdr3_nt: TGTGCCAGCAGGGGGACGGGGACGAGCGAAGAGACCCAGTACTTC